The rows below give T cell receptor beta chains drawn from one sample of a study of T cells in Graves' hyperthyroidism and ophthalmopathy. In TCRdb, the multiplex PCR reads were re-called with MiXCR into one record per CDR3 protein. The data show around 290,000 distinct CDR3 sequences, with approximately 15% seen just once and around 58% held by the top ten. The sample was blood. The source of these receptors is a woman aged 60-75 years with Graves' ophthalmopathy. The CDR3 runs from the conserved cysteine through the conserved F or W. The order of the fields is V gene, J gene, clone size, D gene, CDR3 protein, CDR3 DNA. D genes are given only for firm matches. Where a row states a size, it is once, few, many or the class of an expanded clone; other rows omit it.

V: TRBV5-6; J: TRBJ1-2; size: many; D: .; CDR3: CASSLAGGVYGYTF; DNA: TGTGCCAGCAGCTTGGCCGGGGGCGTCTATGGCTACACCTTC
V: TRBV3-2; J: TRBJ2-7; size: few; D: .; CDR3: CASSHRNRGLAGAYEQYF; DNA: TGTGCCAGCAGCCATCGTAATAGGGGACTAGCGGGGGCCTACGAGCAGTACTTC
V: TRBV3-1; J: TRBJ1-2; size: .; D: .; CDR3: CASSLVGRGYTF; DNA: TGTGCCAGCAGCCTTGTCGGCCGGGGCTACACCTTC
V: TRBV12-3/TRBV12-4; J: TRBJ2-7; size: .; D: .; CDR3: CASSPGGLYEQYF; DNA: TGTGCCAGCAGCCCCGGTGGACTCTACGAGCAGTACTTC
V: TRBV4-1; J: TRBJ2-1; size: few; D: TRBD2; CDR3: CASSQTPAGGDNEQFF; DNA: TGCGCCAGCAGCCAAACTCCAGCGGGAGGAGACAATGAGCAGTTCTTC
V: TRBV27; J: TRBJ2-1; size: many; D: .; CDR3: CASSLYKSSYNEQFF; DNA: TGTGCCAGCAGTTTATATAAGAGCTCCTACAATGAGCAGTTCTTC
V: TRBV5-6; J: TRBJ1-4; size: .; D: TRBD1; CDR3: CASSWGQSSTNEKLFF; DNA: TGTGCCAGCAGCTGGGGACAGAGTTCAACTAATGAAAAACTGTTTTTT
V: TRBV28; J: TRBJ1-4; size: many; D: TRBD1; CDR3: CASSPTGGGGEKLFF; DNA: TGTGCCAGCAGTCCTACAGGGGGCGGAGGCGAAAAACTGTTTTTT
V: TRBV7-9; J: TRBJ2-7; size: many; D: .; CDR3: CASSPSLGDYEQYF; DNA: TGTGCCAGCAGCCCCTCATTAGGGGACTACGAGCAGTACTTC
V: TRBV29-1; J: TRBJ1-1; size: many; D: .; CDR3: CSVGEGQNTEAFF; DNA: TGCAGCGTTGGAGAGGGGCAGAACACTGAAGCTTTCTTT
V: TRBV18; J: TRBJ2-1; size: many; D: TRBD1; CDR3: CASSLDRGEQFF; DNA: TGTGCCAGCTCACTGGACAGGGGGGAGCAGTTCTTC
V: TRBV20-1; J: TRBJ2-7; size: .; D: .; CDR3: CSARNPPAEICEQYF; DNA: TGCAGTGCTAGAAATCCCCCAGCGGAGATTTGCGAGCAGTACTTC
V: TRBV5-1; J: TRBJ1-1; size: few; D: .; CDR3: CASSFYRQHTEAFF; DNA: TGCGCCAGCAGCTTTTACCGACAACACACTGAAGCTTTCTTT
V: TRBV19; J: TRBJ1-6; size: .; D: TRBD1; CDR3: CASSMVTGWTSPLHF; DNA: TGTGCCAGTAGTATGGTGACAGGGTGGACTTCACCCCTCCACTTT
V: TRBV7-2; J: TRBJ2-1; size: many; D: .; CDR3: CASSLVDLVHEQFF; DNA: TGTGCCAGCAGCTTAGTAGACCTGGTTCATGAGCAGTTCTTC
V: TRBV19; J: TRBJ2-6; size: .; D: .; CDR3: CASSIGRNSGANVLTF; DNA: TGTGCCAGTAGTATTGGACGGAACTCTGGGGCCAACGTCCTGACTTTC
V: TRBV12-3/TRBV12-4; J: TRBJ2-3; size: many; D: .; CDR3: CASSFAPGERGHTQYF; DNA: TGTGCCAGCAGTTTCGCTCCGGGAGAGAGGGGGCATACGCAGTATTTT
V: TRBV25-1; J: TRBJ1-6; size: few; D: .; CDR3: CASSGQPPYNSPLHF; DNA: TGTGCCAGCAGTGGTCAACCGCCTTATAATTCACCCCTCCACTTT
V: TRBV7-2; J: TRBJ2-2; size: .; D: TRBD2; CDR3: CASSPWSSGREAGELFF; DNA: TGTGCCAGCAGCCCCTGGTCTAGCGGGAGAGAGGCCGGGGAGCTGTTTTTT
V: TRBV6-9; J: TRBJ1-5; size: .; D: .; CDR3: CASSYTDQPQHF; DNA: TGTGCCAGCAGTTACACCGATCAGCCCCAGCATTTT
V: TRBV20-1; J: TRBJ2-7; size: .; D: .; CDR3: CSARDRLGITYEQYF; DNA: TGCAGTGCTAGAGATAGGTTGGGGATAACCTACGAGCAGTACTTC
V: TRBV14; J: TRBJ2-6; size: few; D: .; CDR3: CASSHVAISGANVLTF; DNA: TGTGCCAGCAGCCATGTTGCGATCTCTGGGGCCAACGTCCTGACTTTC
V: TRBV2; J: TRBJ1-6; size: many; D: .; CDR3: CASSDLPLSPLHF; DNA: TGTGCCAGCAGTGATCTACCCTTATCACCCCTCCACTTT
V: TRBV4-2; J: TRBJ2-5; size: few; D: .; CDR3: CASSQSPERRETQYF; DNA: TGTGCCAGCAGCCAAAGTCCTGAAAGGAGGGAGACCCAGTACTTC
V: TRBV7-2; J: TRBJ2-3; size: many; D: .; CDR3: CASSLNGANTDTQYF; DNA: TGTGCCAGCAGCTTAAACGGGGCTAACACAGATACGCAGTATTTT
V: TRBV5-1; J: TRBJ2-5; size: .; D: TRBD2; CDR3: CASRSVKLAGEETQYF; DNA: TGCGCCAGCAGGTCAGTGAAGCTAGCGGGAGAAGAGACCCAGTACTTC
V: TRBV29-1; J: TRBJ2-7; size: few; D: TRBD1; CDR3: CSVEDTGDEQYF; DNA: TGCAGCGTTGAAGATACAGGGGACGAGCAGTACTTC
V: TRBV6-9; J: TRBJ2-1; size: many; D: .; CDR3: CASSYLGSYNEQFF; DNA: TGTGCCAGCAGTTATCTAGGCTCCTACAATGAGCAGTTCTTC
V: TRBV5-1; J: TRBJ2-3; size: many; D: TRBD1; CDR3: CASSSGQGVTDTQYF; DNA: TGCGCCAGCAGCTCGGGACAGGGGGTCACAGATACGCAGTATTTT
V: TRBV5-8; J: TRBJ1-1; size: few; D: TRBD1; CDR3: CASSLGGWGQKNTEAFF; DNA: TGTGCCAGCAGCCTGGGGGGGTGGGGACAGAAGAACACTGAAGCTTTCTTT
V: TRBV25-1; J: TRBJ2-2; size: few; D: .; CDR3: CASSDPLTGWTGELFF; DNA: TGTGCCAGCAGTGACCCCCTCACAGGGTGGACCGGGGAGCTGTTTTTT
V: TRBV9; J: TRBJ2-2; size: .; D: TRBD2; CDR3: CASSPGLAGITGELFF; DNA: TGTGCCAGCAGCCCAGGACTAGCGGGAATTACCGGGGAGCTGTTTTTT
V: TRBV7-6; J: TRBJ2-7; size: many; D: TRBD1; CDR3: CASSSTRQGSEQYF; DNA: TGTGCCAGCAGCTCCACAAGACAGGGCTCCGAGCAGTACTTC
V: TRBV4-3; J: TRBJ1-1; size: few; D: TRBD1; CDR3: CASSQLSTGAGGAFF; DNA: TGCGCCAGCAGCCAATTAAGCACAGGGGCAGGTGGAGCTTTCTTT
V: TRBV11-2; J: TRBJ1-1; size: many; D: .; CDR3: CASSSHLNTEAFF; DNA: TGTGCCAGCAGCTCCCACTTGAACACTGAAGCTTTCTTT
V: TRBV7-9; J: TRBJ1-2; size: many; D: .; CDR3: CASSAPSGGDYGYTF; DNA: TGTGCCAGCAGCGCCCCCTCGGGGGGGGACTATGGCTACACCTTC
V: TRBV29-1; J: TRBJ2-2; size: .; D: .; CDR3: CSALGQNANTGELFF; DNA: TGCAGCGCCCTAGGGCAAAACGCGAACACCGGGGAGCTGTTTTTT
V: TRBV20-1; J: TRBJ2-7; size: many; D: .; CDR3: CSAPQRGQTYEQYF; DNA: TGCAGTGCACCCCAGCGAGGACAGACCTACGAGCAGTACTTC
V: TRBV2; J: TRBJ1-1; size: many; D: .; CDR3: CASRGLPSTEAFF; DNA: TGTGCCAGCAGGGGCCTGCCGAGCACTGAAGCTTTCTTT
V: TRBV12-3/TRBV12-4; J: TRBJ1-4; size: many; D: TRBD1; CDR3: CASSLRQGEGEKLFF; DNA: TGTGCCAGCAGTTTAAGGCAGGGGGAAGGTGAAAAACTGTTTTTT
V: TRBV28; J: TRBJ2-7; size: once; D: TRBD2; CDR3: CASNPGLAGGFVMDEQYF; DNA: TGTGCCAGCAACCCCGGACTAGCGGGAGGCTTCGTGATGGATGAGCAGTACTTC
V: TRBV6-1; J: TRBJ2-7; size: few; D: .; CDR3: CASSEGQGNEQYF; DNA: TGTGCCAGCAGCGAGGGGCAGGGTAACGAGCAGTACTTC
V: TRBV19; J: TRBJ2-3; size: few; D: .; CDR3: CASSMGPDESTDTQYF; DNA: TGTGCCAGTAGTATGGGACCCGACGAGAGCACAGATACGCAGTATTTT
V: TRBV6-9; J: TRBJ2-3; size: .; D: TRBD2; CDR3: CASSLFPNSGSSTDTQYF; DNA: TGTGCCAGCAGTTTATTCCCTAATAGCGGGAGCAGCACAGATACGCAGTATTTT
V: TRBV7-9; J: TRBJ2-7; size: many; D: TRBD2; CDR3: CASSFDGLGLAINYEQYF; DNA: TGTGCCAGCAGCTTCGACGGATTGGGACTAGCGATCAACTACGAGCAGTACTTC
V: TRBV5-1; J: TRBJ2-7; size: many; D: .; CDR3: CASTRVSGSYEQYF; DNA: TGCGCCAGCACCAGAGTTAGCGGATCCTACGAGCAGTACTTC
V: TRBV6-6; J: TRBJ2-4; size: .; D: .; CDR3: CASSYWASSKNIQYF; DNA: TGTGCCAGCAGTTACTGGGCCAGTTCGAAAAACATTCAGTACTTC
V: TRBV6-1; J: TRBJ2-2; size: many; D: .; CDR3: CASSYWGEAGELFF; DNA: TGTGCCAGCAGTTATTGGGGAGAGGCCGGGGAGCTGTTTTTT
V: TRBV9; J: TRBJ2-5; size: .; D: TRBD2; CDR3: CASSVLGRQGTQYF; DNA: TGTGCCAGCAGCGTACTCGGGAGGCAAGGGACCCAGTACTTC
V: TRBV5-6; J: TRBJ1-1; size: .; D: .; CDR3: CASSPTYRVNTEAFF; DNA: TGTGCCAGCAGCCCGACCTACAGGGTGAACACTGAAGCTTTCTTT
V: TRBV5-4; J: TRBJ2-2; size: .; D: TRBD2; CDR3: CASSAHTSGRSFTGKLFF; DNA: TGTGCCAGCAGCGCTCACACTAGCGGGAGGTCGTTCACCGGGAAGCTGTTTTTT
V: TRBV2; J: TRBJ2-3; size: many; D: TRBD2; CDR3: CASSETRTSGRTDTQYF; DNA: TGTGCCAGCAGTGAAACCCGGACTAGCGGGCGCACAGATACGCAGTATTTT
V: TRBV4-2; J: TRBJ2-7; size: once; D: .; CDR3: CASSQESIYEQYF; DNA: TGTGCCAGCAGCCAAGAGTCCATCTACGAGCAGTACTTC